Given below is one T cell receptor beta chain in context. The target antigen is unknown. All donors were healthy HIV-negative adults lacking recent acute infections or vaccinations. CDR3 length: 14 amino acids. With 2 bases removed from V and 0 bases from J, the gap between germline ends came to 5 bases. The germline CDR1 and CDR2 sequences are LNHDA and SQIVND (reference sequence). As handled by the study authors: Filtering was not the same, since immunoSEQ gave junction-only sequences without quality scores. Assay: immunoSEQ multiplex PCR; the TCRdb copy retains only in-frame clones and omits some. That table furnishes V, J and clone size, whereas the DNA furnished D and trimming. The sample carries more than 500,000 clones, around 95% recorded once. This entry comes from a study of shared clonotypes between healthy human individuals. Study observations and caveats: Generation of non-shared clonotypes was less probable than generation of clonotypes shared by all four donors. Read depth was anticipated to influence clonotype sharing among donors.

The V and J genes are TRBV19 and TRBJ1-3; D gene ambiguous. The sample comprised naive CD4+ T cells sorted from blood. Subset in this sample: CD45RA+ positively selected. The receptor's source is a woman aged 30 to 39 in good health. The CDR3 DNA reads as TGTGCCAGTAGTATACCGGGCTCTGGAAACACCATATATTTT. This encodes CASSIPGSGNTIYF.